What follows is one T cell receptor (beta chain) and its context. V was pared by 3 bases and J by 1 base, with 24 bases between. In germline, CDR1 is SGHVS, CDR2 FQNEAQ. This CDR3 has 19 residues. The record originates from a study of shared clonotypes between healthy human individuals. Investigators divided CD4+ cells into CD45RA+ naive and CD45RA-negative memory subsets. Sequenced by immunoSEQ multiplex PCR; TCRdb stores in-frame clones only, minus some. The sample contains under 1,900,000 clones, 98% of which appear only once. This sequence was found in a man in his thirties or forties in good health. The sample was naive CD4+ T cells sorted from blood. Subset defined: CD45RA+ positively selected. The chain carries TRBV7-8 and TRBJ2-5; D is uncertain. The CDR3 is CASSLEISQVGRLQETQYF. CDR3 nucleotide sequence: TGTGCCAGCAGCTTGGAGATATCCCAAGTAGGTCGTCTCCAAGAGACCCAGTACTTC.